The 12 T cell receptor beta chains listed next were all sequenced from one sample in a study of chemoradiotherapy in HPV16-positive cancers. Using immunoSEQ multiplex PCR, the repertoire was profiled, and TCRdb retains in-frame clones only, with some absent. The table includes about 30,000 clones, 90% to 95% detected once. Here the sequenced sample was blood, taken from a patient who underwent chemoradiotherapy. The receptors shown here come from a human donor with HPV-associated anogenital cancer.

The V call is TRBV29-1, the J call TRBJ2-5, with D hard to call. Germline V CDR1 and CDR2: SQVTM, ANQGSEA. This CDR3 is built from 10 residues. Trimming pared 5 bases from V and 1 base from J, leaving 2 bases between. The CDR3 DNA sequence: TGCAGCGTTTCCCAAGAGACCCAGTACTTC. It is translated as CSVSQETQYF.

The V call is TRBV27, the J call TRBJ1-2; 8 positions agree with TRBD1. The CDR3 spans 14 residues. V trimming: 5 bases; J trimming: 5 bases; junction bases outside the gene matches: 7. CDR1 is MNHEY, CDR2 SMNVEV, per germline (reference sequence). The CDR3 DNA follows: TGTGCCAGCAGTCCGCGACAGGGGAGGTATGGCTACACCTTC. Protein sequence: CASSPRQGRYGYTF.

This clone was recorded a few times. The chain has TRBV20-1 and TRBJ2-7; D uncertain. Trimming left V 6 bases short and J 5 bases short, with 11 bases between. The CDR3 length is 11 residues. Germline CDR1 and CDR2: DFQATT and SNEGSKA (reference sequence). Written as DNA, the CDR3 is TGCAGTGCGACGGGTGCCCACGAGCAGTACTTC. It yields the protein CSATGAHEQYF.

The rearrangement links TRBV5-4 to TRBJ1-2, with D uncertain. This CDR3 has 15 residues. Germline V gene lookup returns CDR1 SGHNT and CDR2 YYREEE (reference sequence). The germline V and J ends were trimmed by 2 bases and 3 bases, with 14 bases remaining between them. CDR3 sequence reads: CASSFRFGAHYGYTF. The CDR3 bases are TGTGCCAGCAGCTTTCGATTTGGCGCTCACTATGGCTACACCTTC.

This chain connects TRBV28 to TRBJ2-1, with a weak D call TRBD1 (6 bases). The germline V and J ends were trimmed by 3 bases and 3 bases, with 15 bases remaining between them. Germline CDR1 and CDR2: MDHEN and SYDVKM. The CDR3 has 16 amino acids. The CDR3 loop is CASSFPQGKGYNEQFF. The DNA for the CDR3 is TGTGCCAGCAGTTTCCCCCAGGGGAAGGGCTACAATGAGCAGTTCTTC.

J is TRBJ1-5 and V is TRBV5-5; 7 nucleotides line up with TRBD1. The CDR3 is 15 amino acids. Trimming cost V 2 bases and J 6 bases; bases outside gene matches: 8. Germline V CDR1 and CDR2: SGHKS, YYEKEE (reference sequence). The CDR3 nucleotides read TGTGCCAGCAGCTTCTCGCCCGGGGACAGTCAGCCCCAGCATTTT. It encodes CASSFSPGDSQPQHF.

V usage is TRBV4-1 and J usage is TRBJ2-2; D gene unclear. CDR1 and CDR2 from the germline V gene are MGHRA and YSYEKL. Trimming took off 3 bases at V and 0 bases at J, with 14 bases between the two ends. This CDR3 region has 17 residues. This CDR3 reads CASSQGWWQSNTGELFF. In DNA form, the CDR3 reads TGCGCCAGCAGCCAGGGGTGGTGGCAGTCGAACACCGGGGAGCTGTTTTTT.

The rearrangement joins TRBV27 to TRBJ2-1; D gene ambiguous. From germline, CDR1 is MNHEY and CDR2 SMNVEV (reference sequence). The CDR3 has 15 residues. Trimming took 5 bases from V and 2 from J, leaving 13 bases between them. CDR3 nucleotides: TGTGCCAGCAGTCCCTCACACGGGCCCTACAATGAGCAGTTCTTC. Translation: CASSPSHGPYNEQFF.

The genes are TRBV30 and TRBJ1-2; the D is unclear. The germline V and J ends were trimmed by 3 bases and 3 bases, with 17 bases remaining between them. The germline CDR1 and CDR2 sequences are GTSNPN and SVGIG (reference sequence). CDR3 length: 15 residues. The CDR3 DNA is TGTGCCTGGAGCAAAGATCGAAGGAAAGACTATGGCTACACCTTC. This gives the protein CAWSKDRRKDYGYTF. Full variable domain (rest looked up from reference TRBV30 and TRBJ1-2): SQTIHQWPATLVQPVGSPLSLECTVEGTSNPNLYWYRQAAGRGLQLLFYSVGIGQISSEVPQNLSASRPQDRQFILSSKKLLLSDSGFYLCAWSKDRRKDYGYTFGSGTRLTVV.

This rearrangement joins TRBV6-6 to TRBJ2-7, with 8 positions matching TRBD1. The CDR3 covers 13 residues. After removal of 4 bases from V and 6 bases from J, the junction contained 5 bases not matched to a gene. Germline V CDR1 and CDR2: MNHNY, SVGAGI (reference sequence). Here the CDR3 DNA reads TGTGCCAGCAGTTTGGACAGGGTCCGCGAGCAGTACTTC. Amino acids: CASSLDRVREQYF.

The V call is TRBV27, the J call TRBJ2-1; D is unresolved. Per the germline V gene, CDR1 is MNHEY and CDR2 is SMNVEV (reference sequence). Trimming stripped 5 bases from V and 2 bases from J, with 13 bases between. The CDR3 sequence is 15 residues long. Here the CDR3 DNA reads TGTGCCAGCAGTCCGACGGCTGGGCCCTACAATGAGCAGTTCTTC. Encoded protein: CASSPTAGPYNEQFF.

The J gene is TRBJ2-3, the V gene TRBV5-1; no clear D gene. The CDR3 totals 14 residues. Per the germline V gene, CDR1 is SGHRS and CDR2 is YFSETQ. V shed 0 bases and J shed 1 base, with 6 bases lying between them. In DNA, the CDR3 is TGCGCCAGCAGCTTGGCGGCAGGCACAGATACGCAGTATTTT. Its translation: CASSLAAGTDTQYF.